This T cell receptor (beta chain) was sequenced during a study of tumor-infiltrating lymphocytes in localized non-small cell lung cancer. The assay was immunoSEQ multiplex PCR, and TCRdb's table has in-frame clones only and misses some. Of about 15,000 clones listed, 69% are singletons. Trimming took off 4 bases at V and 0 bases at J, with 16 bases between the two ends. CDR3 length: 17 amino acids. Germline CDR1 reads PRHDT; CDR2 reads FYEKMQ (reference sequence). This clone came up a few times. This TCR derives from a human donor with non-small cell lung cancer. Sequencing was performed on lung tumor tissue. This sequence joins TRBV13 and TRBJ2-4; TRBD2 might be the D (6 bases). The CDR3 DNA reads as TGTGCCAGCAGCTCCGGGACGGGGGATGTAGCCAAAAACATTCAGTACTTC. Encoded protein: CASSSGTGDVAKNIQYF.